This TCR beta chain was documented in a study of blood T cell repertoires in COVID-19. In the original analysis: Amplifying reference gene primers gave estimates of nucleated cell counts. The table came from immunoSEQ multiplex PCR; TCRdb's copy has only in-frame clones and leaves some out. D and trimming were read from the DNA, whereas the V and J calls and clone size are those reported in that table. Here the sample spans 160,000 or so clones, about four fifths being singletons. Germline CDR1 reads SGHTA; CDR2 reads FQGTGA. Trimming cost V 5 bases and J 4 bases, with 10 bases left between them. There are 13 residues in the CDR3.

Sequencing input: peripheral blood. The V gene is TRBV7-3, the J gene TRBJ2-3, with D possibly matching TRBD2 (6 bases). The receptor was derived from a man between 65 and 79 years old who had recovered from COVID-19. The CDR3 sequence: CASSQGTPDTQYF. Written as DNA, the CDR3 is TGTGCCAGCAGCCAAGGGACTCCAGATACGCAGTATTTT.